A selection of T cell receptor beta chains follows, all from one sample in a study of blood T cell repertoires in COVID-19. Here immunoSEQ multiplex PCR was the method, and the copy in TCRdb shows in-frame clones only, minus some. The sample yields hundreds of thousands of clones, about 89% seen once. Sequenced sample: PBMCs or T cells enriched from blood (not recorded which). These receptors originate from a man aged 35-49 years who had recovered from COVID-19. Both conserved end residues are part of each CDR3. The order of the fields is J gene, V gene, CDR3 protein.

>TRBJ2-5|TRBV18
CASSANPGTGVGETQYF
>TRBJ2-2|TRBV5-1
CASSLGTYSNTGELFF
>TRBJ2-5|TRBV2
CASRRLLAGGETQYF
>TRBJ2-5|TRBV18
CASSPRTGKETQYF
>TRBJ1-1|TRBV30
CAWSEHTEAFF
>TRBJ1-5|TRBV9
CASRGGQSNQPQHF
>TRBJ1-3|TRBV13
CASSLRGQGLYSSGNTIYF
>TRBJ1-1|TRBV11-3
CASSRGVSNTEAFF
>TRBJ1-2|TRBV11-3
CASSSRTGGSYVYGYTF
>TRBJ2-2|TRBV19
CASRGHGELFF
>TRBJ2-1|TRBV27
CARGSQSEKREGRCEQFF
>TRBJ1-5|TRBV7-2
CASALPGGYQPQHF
>TRBJ2-6|TRBV4-2
CASSPSRGAGGANVLTF
>TRBJ1-4|TRBV5-1
CASSATGTGAEKLFF
>TRBJ1-6|TRBV28
CASIMGGVGSNSPLHF
>TRBJ1-1|TRBV27
CASSFSPNTEAFF
>TRBJ1-5|TRBV9
CASSGTGDHYQPQHF
>TRBJ2-5|TRBV3-1/TRBV3-2
CASSQDTGFFGGGPQETQYF
>TRBJ2-5|TRBV7-8
CASSLGSGETQYF
>TRBJ2-7|TRBV7-2
CASSNGLSQYEQYF
>TRBJ2-1|TRBV3-1/TRBV3-2
CASSSRTSGGPLKSYNEQFF
>TRBJ1-6|TRBV18
CASSPSGNSPLHF
>TRBJ1-2|TRBV19
CASRSTGTDNYGYTF
>TRBJ1-1|TRBV5-1
CASTTGGRNTEAFF
>TRBJ2-2|TRBV5-1
CASSPLAGGPHGELFF
>TRBJ2-1|TRBV7-2
CASSLVASVTFNEQFF
>TRBJ2-2|TRBV28
CASRTGTGRTGELFF
>TRBJ1-2|TRBV6-5
CASRKESGGAGGYTF
>TRBJ2-5|TRBV4-2
CASSQTSGPIQETQYF
>TRBJ1-5|TRBV11-3
CASSTTGLGDQPQHF
>TRBJ2-1|TRBV7-9
CASNTIAGWDNEQFF
>TRBJ2-3|TRBV18
CASSPTLAGSTDTQYF
>TRBJ1-2|TRBV3-1/TRBV3-2
CASSPSGGGQGYTF
>TRBJ1-1|TRBV12-5
CASRLVPGTGRLTNTEAFF
>TRBJ1-2|TRBV6-5
CASIDGQGSWGYTF
>TRBJ2-7|TRBV5-4
CASSPQGRFNEQYF
>TRBJ2-2|TRBV11-2
CASSLASAGHTGELFF
>TRBJ2-5|TRBV5-1
CASSSGPSGIQETQYF
>TRBJ2-4|TRBV10-1
CASSAINRGERAKNIQYF
>TRBJ2-3|TRBV11-3
CASSLGGGSTDTQYF
>TRBJ2-3|TRBV5-1
CASSLLAGELDTQYF
>TRBJ1-6|TRBV19
CASRSGQAPSPLHF
>TRBJ2-1|TRBV19
CASSRTDRNGNEQFF
>TRBJ1-2|TRBV11-3
CASSSASELYYGYTF
>TRBJ2-2|TRBV7-7
CASSSVGGPNTGELFF
>TRBJ2-6|TRBV18
CASSSTGSSGANVLTF
>TRBJ1-2|TRBV11-2
CASSLDGQGYGYTF
>TRBJ1-4|TRBV2
CASDRGATNEKLFF
>TRBJ1-5|TRBV6-5
CASNSLDRANQPQHF
>TRBJ2-7|TRBV6-5
CASSYSIVASGYEQYF
>TRBJ1-6|TRBV7-2
CASSSGGSSYNSPLHF